The rows below give T cell receptor beta chains drawn from one sample of a study of blood T cells in healthy people across ages. TCRdb re-called the 5' RACE reads with MiXCR, one entry per CDR3 protein. The sample has hundreds of thousands of distinct CDR3 sequences, more than 55% seen once. Sequenced material: blood. The origin of the receptors is a man between 35 and 55 years old in good health. Both conserved end residues are part of each CDR3. Each record gives: D gene, V gene, J gene, CDR3 protein. The D gene is left open where the match is weak.

d_gene: TRBD2
v_gene: TRBV5-6
j_gene: TRBJ2-3
CDR3aa: CASSVGTSVGTQYF

d_gene: -
v_gene: TRBV29-1
j_gene: TRBJ2-7
CDR3aa: CSVAVDSYEQYF

d_gene: -
v_gene: TRBV27
j_gene: TRBJ1-2
CDR3aa: CASSFLYYTF

d_gene: -
v_gene: TRBV6-5
j_gene: TRBJ1-2
CDR3aa: CASCGTADHGGYTF

d_gene: -
v_gene: TRBV3-1
j_gene: TRBJ1-2
CDR3aa: CASSRQELNRYGYTF

d_gene: -
v_gene: TRBV7-2
j_gene: TRBJ2-7
CDR3aa: CASSLMGGPSYEQYF

d_gene: -
v_gene: TRBV13
j_gene: TRBJ2-3
CDR3aa: CASSFSFRSDTQYF

d_gene: -
v_gene: TRBV9
j_gene: TRBJ2-1
CDR3aa: CASSTDRYSYNEQFF

d_gene: -
v_gene: TRBV2
j_gene: -
CDR3aa: CASSEGLGATQYF

d_gene: TRBD2
v_gene: TRBV24-1
j_gene: TRBJ2-3
CDR3aa: CATSDRTSDKTDTQYF

d_gene: TRBD1
v_gene: TRBV7-3
j_gene: TRBJ2-3
CDR3aa: CASSPGQGKTDTQYF

d_gene: -
v_gene: TRBV20-1
j_gene: TRBJ2-1
CDR3aa: CSAPQPFSASSYNEQFF

d_gene: -
v_gene: TRBV7-8
j_gene: TRBJ1-1
CDR3aa: CASSSNGVWKNTEAFF

d_gene: -
v_gene: TRBV21-1
j_gene: TRBJ2-7
CDR3aa: CASSKLLLGQTEYEQYF

d_gene: -
v_gene: TRBV5-1
j_gene: TRBJ2-7
CDR3aa: CARAAEQYF

d_gene: -
v_gene: TRBV7-7
j_gene: TRBJ2-5
CDR3aa: CASSLKANSEQYF

d_gene: -
v_gene: TRBV15
j_gene: TRBJ2-5
CDR3aa: CATSRDRKETQYF

d_gene: -
v_gene: TRBV18
j_gene: TRBJ2-3
CDR3aa: CASSPTTDTQYF

d_gene: TRBD2
v_gene: TRBV9
j_gene: TRBJ2-7
CDR3aa: CASSAGFGLAGGRNYEQYF

d_gene: TRBD2
v_gene: TRBV7-2
j_gene: TRBJ2-5
CDR3aa: CASSLGASGQETQYF

d_gene: TRBD2
v_gene: TRBV4-3
j_gene: TRBJ2-7
CDR3aa: CASSQATSVDYEQYF

d_gene: TRBD1
v_gene: TRBV29-1
j_gene: TRBJ2-5
CDR3aa: CSVGVGTGQETQYF

d_gene: TRBD2
v_gene: TRBV7-9
j_gene: TRBJ2-7
CDR3aa: CASSWGGNSYEQYF

d_gene: -
v_gene: TRBV28
j_gene: -
CDR3aa: CATRGVLETQYF

d_gene: TRBD1
v_gene: TRBV5-1
j_gene: TRBJ1-6
CDR3aa: CASSNKDRDNSPLHF

d_gene: -
v_gene: TRBV9
j_gene: TRBJ1-1
CDR3aa: CASTAGADTEAFF